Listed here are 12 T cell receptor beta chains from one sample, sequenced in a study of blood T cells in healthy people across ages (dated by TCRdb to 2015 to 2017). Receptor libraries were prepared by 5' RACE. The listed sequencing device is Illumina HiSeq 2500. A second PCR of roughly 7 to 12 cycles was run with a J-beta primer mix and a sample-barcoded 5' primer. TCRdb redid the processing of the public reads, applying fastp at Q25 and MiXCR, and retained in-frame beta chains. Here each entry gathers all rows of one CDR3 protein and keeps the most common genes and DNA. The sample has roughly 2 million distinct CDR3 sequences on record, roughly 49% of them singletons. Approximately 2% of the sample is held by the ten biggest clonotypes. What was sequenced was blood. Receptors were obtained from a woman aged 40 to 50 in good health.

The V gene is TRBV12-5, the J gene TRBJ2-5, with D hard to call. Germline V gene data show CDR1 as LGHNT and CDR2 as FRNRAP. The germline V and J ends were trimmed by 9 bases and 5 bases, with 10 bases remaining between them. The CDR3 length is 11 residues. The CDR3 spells CASGSGETQYF. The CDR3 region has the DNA TGTGCTAGCGGCTCCGGGGAGACCCAGTACTTC.

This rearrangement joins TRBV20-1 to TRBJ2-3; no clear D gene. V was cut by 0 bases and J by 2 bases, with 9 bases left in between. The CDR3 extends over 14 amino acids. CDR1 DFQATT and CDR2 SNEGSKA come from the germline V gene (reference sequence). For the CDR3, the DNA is TGCAGTGCTAGAGATGGACGGCTCACAGATACGCAGTATTTT. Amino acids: CSARDGRLTDTQYF.

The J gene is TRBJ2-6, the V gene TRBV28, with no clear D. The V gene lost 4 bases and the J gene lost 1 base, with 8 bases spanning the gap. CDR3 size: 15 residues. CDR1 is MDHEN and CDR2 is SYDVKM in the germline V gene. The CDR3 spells CASSSERSGANVLTF. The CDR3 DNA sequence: TGTGCCAGCAGTTCAGAAAGGTCTGGGGCCAACGTCCTGACTTTC.

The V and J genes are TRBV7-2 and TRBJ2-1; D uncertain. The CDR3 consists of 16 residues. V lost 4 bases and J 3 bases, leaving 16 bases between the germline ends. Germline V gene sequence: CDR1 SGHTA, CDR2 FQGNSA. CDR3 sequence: CASSSRRGPVYNEQFF. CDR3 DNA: TGTGCCAGCAGCTCCCGTCGAGGCCCTGTCTACAATGAGCAGTTCTTC.

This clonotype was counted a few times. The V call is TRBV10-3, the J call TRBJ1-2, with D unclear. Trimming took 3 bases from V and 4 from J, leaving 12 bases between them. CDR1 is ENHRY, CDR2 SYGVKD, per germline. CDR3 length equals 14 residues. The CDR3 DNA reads TGTGCCATCAGTGAAGCGACGGATATCTATGGCTACACCTTC. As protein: CAISEATDIYGYTF.

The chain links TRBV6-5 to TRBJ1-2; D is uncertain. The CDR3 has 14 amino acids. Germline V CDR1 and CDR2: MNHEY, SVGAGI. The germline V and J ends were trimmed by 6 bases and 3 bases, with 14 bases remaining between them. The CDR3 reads CASRYREADYGYTF. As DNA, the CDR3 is TGTGCCAGCAGATACCGCGAGGCTGACTATGGCTACACCTTC.

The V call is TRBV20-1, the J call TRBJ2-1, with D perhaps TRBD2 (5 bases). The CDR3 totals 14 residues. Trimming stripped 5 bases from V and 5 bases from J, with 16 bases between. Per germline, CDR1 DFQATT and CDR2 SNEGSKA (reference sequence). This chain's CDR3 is CSAGLSVGNNEQFF. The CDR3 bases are TGCAGTGCTGGACTCTCTGTGGGAAACAATGAGCAGTTCTTC.

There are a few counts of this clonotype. The CDR3 DNA is TGTGCCAGCAGCCAAGATAGGAGGGACAGAGAGACCCAGTACTTC. It is translated as CASSQDRRDRETQYF. V is TRBV14 and J is TRBJ2-5; possibly TRBD1 for D (7 bases). The V end lost 0 bases, the J end lost 4 bases, and 12 bases lay between the germline ends. Germline V CDR1 and CDR2: SGHDN, FVKESK. The CDR3 is made up of 15 amino acids.

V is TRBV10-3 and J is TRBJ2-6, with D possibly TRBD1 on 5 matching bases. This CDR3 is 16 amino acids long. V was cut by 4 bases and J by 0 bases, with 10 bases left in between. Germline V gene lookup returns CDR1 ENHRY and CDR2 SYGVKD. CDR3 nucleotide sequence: TGTGCCATCAGTGGGGGCAGGAGCTCTGGGGCCAACGTCCTGACTTTC. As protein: CAISGGRSSGANVLTF.

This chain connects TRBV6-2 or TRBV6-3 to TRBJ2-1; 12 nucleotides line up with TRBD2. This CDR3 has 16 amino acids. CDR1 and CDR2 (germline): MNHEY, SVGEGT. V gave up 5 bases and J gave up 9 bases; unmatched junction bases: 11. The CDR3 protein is CASSRELAGGSGEQFF. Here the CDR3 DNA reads TGTGCCAGCAGTCGAGAACTAGCGGGGGGTTCGGGTGAGCAGTTCTTC.

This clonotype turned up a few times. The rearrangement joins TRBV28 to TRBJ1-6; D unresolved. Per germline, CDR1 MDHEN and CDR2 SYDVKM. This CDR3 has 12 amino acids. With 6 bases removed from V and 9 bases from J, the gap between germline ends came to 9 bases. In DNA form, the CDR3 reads TGTGCCAGCAGCACTAACGTTTCACCCCTCCACTTT. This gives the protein CASSTNVSPLHF.

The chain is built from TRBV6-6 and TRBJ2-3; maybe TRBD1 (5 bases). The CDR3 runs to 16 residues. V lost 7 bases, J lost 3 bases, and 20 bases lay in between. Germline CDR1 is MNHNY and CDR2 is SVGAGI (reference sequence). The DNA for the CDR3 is TGTGCCAGCACCTCTCCCCACCAGGGTACTACAGATACGCAGTATTTT. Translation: CASTSPHQGTTDTQYF.